This TCR beta chain derives from a study of cytomegalovirus exposure and HLA in healthy donors. The study, taken as a whole, reports: HLA allele associations emerged for about 16,000 TCR beta sequences in a later analysis, at 0.05 false discovery rate.

Details on this clone: Its antigen remains unidentified.

This cohort consisted of healthy bone marrow donors. The PCR had 60 Vbeta and 13 Jbeta primers. The repertoire was sequenced with immunoSEQ multiplex PCR; TCRdb's copy has only in-frame clones and lacks some. The table shows 200,000 to 250,000 clones, with 76% occurring only once. The CDR3 is 14 residues long. Germline V lookup: CDR1 SGHNT, CDR2 YYREEE (reference sequence). Trimming at V came to 3 bases and at J to 4 bases, leaving 5 bases not matched to a gene. The rearrangement uses TRBV5-4 and TRBJ2-5; 8 bases fit TRBD1. This sequence originates from a man aged 18-30 years in good health and CMV-seronegative. Sequenced sample: PBMCs. The chain's CDR3 is CASSSGGRGETQYF. The DNA of the CDR3 is TGTGCCAGCAGCTCAGGGGGCCGGGGAGAGACCCAGTACTTC.